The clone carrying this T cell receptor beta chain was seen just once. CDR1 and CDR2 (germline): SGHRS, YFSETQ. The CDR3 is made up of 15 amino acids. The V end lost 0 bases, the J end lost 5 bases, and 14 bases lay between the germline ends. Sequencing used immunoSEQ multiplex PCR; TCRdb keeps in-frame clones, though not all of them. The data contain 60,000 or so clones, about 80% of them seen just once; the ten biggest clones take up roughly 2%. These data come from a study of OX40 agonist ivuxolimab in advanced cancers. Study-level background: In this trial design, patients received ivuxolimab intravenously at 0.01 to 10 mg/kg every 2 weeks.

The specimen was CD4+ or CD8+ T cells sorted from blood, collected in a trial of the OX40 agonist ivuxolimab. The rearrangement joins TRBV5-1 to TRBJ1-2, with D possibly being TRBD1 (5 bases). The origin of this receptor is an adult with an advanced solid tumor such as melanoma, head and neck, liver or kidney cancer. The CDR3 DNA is TGCGCCAGCAGCTTGGGGGACGCCATAAGTTATGGCTACACCTTC. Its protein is CASSLGDAISYGYTF.